This T cell receptor beta chain was captured by sequencing in a study of CD8+CD57+ T cells in acquired aplastic anemia. Profiles of TCR beta VDJ and CDR3 were generated from a genomic DNA template. TCRdb recomputed calls from the reads with MiXCR, one row per CDR3 protein. The profile shows hundreds of thousands of distinct CDR3 sequences, over 25% of them singletons. Overall study results and limits: Patients and controls turned out to have twenty-nine CD8+ CDR3 sequences in common.

With 11 bases removed from V and 2 bases from J, the gap between germline ends came to 13 bases. The CDR3 has 12 residues. CDR1 is SNHLY, CDR2 FYNNEI, per germline. The sequenced patients had an expansion of CD8+CD57+ cells seen by flow cytometry. The sample holds many counts of this clonotype. Antigen specificity is unknown. The clonotype comes from a human donor with aplastic anemia. The chain employs TRBV2 and TRBJ2-7, with D tentatively TRBD1 (7 bases). Sequencing used sorted CD4+, CD8+, or CD8+CD57+ T cells (not recorded which) from PBMCs. The CDR3 sequence: CAAGGTAYEQYF. Here the CDR3 DNA reads TGTGCCGCAGGGGGGACCGCCTACGAGCAGTACTTC.